This T cell receptor beta chain was captured by sequencing in a study of long-term antiretroviral therapy in people with HIV. Investigators performed immunoSEQ version v3.0 at survey level. Clones were sequenced by immunoSEQ multiplex PCR, and TCRdb holds only the in-frame ones, with some missing. The sample lists tens of thousands of clones, 84% occurring once. Germline CDR1 and CDR2: SGDLS and YYNGEE. The CDR3 length is 15 residues. The germline V and J ends were trimmed by 5 bases and 3 bases, with 15 bases remaining between them. The source is a man aged 25 to 40 with HIV. The rearrangement joins TRBV9 to TRBJ1-5; TRBD1 might be the D (5 bases). The sample in question was unsorted PBMCs, obtained around 6 years after starting antiretroviral therapy. CDR3 residues: CASSRTDRPNQPQHF. The CDR3 DNA is TGTGCCAGCAGTAGGACCGACAGACCCAATCAGCCCCAGCATTTT.